The rows below give T cell receptor beta chains drawn from one sample of a study of blood T cell repertoires in COVID-19. Clones were read by immunoSEQ multiplex PCR, and TCRdb kept only the in-frame ones, dropping some. The sample lists 150,000 to 200,000 clones; roughly 85% were seen once. The sample was peripheral blood. These receptors were collected from a woman aged 45 to 65 with COVID-19, enrolled during active disease. Both conserved end residues are part of each CDR3. The order of the fields is V gene, J gene, clone size, D gene, CDR3 protein, CDR3 DNA. A D gene is named only where the DNA matches it firmly. Size values are once, few and many counts, or a class for expanded clones, and some rows have none.

TRBV6-2/TRBV6-3,TRBJ2-7,NA,TRBD1,CASSSGQGLPYF,TGTGCCAGCAGCTCGGGACAGGGGTTGCCGTACTTC
TRBV7-9,TRBJ2-7,NA,NA,CASSLPTGRDSYEQYF,TGTGCCAGCAGCTTACCAACAGGGAGGGACTCCTACGAGCAGTACTTC
TRBV28,TRBJ2-2,NA,TRBD1,CASSSPGTGVTGELFF,TGTGCCAGCAGTTCCCCCGGGACAGGGGTCACCGGGGAGCTGTTTTTT
TRBV5-5,TRBJ1-2,NA,NA,CASSLSRSDYGYTF,TGTGCCAGCAGCTTGTCCAGGTCTGACTATGGCTACACCTTC
TRBV6-4,TRBJ2-3,NA,TRBD2,CASSDQAGPQYF,TGTGCCAGCAGTGACCAAGCGGGGCCCCAGTATTTT
TRBV5-4,TRBJ2-7,NA,NA,CASSWGGGQYEQYF,TGTGCCAGCAGCTGGGGAGGGGGACAATACGAGCAGTACTTC
TRBV3-1/TRBV3-2,TRBJ1-2,NA,TRBD1,CASEVHPEQGTDPRDTF,TGTGCCAGCGAGGTTCACCCAGAACAGGGGACGGACCCGAGGGACACCTTC
TRBV2,TRBJ2-7,NA,TRBD2,CASSEVSGGSNEQYF,TGTGCCAGCAGTGAAGTTAGCGGGGGTTCGAACGAGCAGTACTTC
TRBV29-1,TRBJ2-2,NA,TRBD2,CSVVGTSGGSNTGELFF,TGCAGCGTGGTCGGGACTAGCGGGGGCTCGAACACCGGGGAGCTGTTTTTT
TRBV11-1,TRBJ1-5,NA,NA,CASSPGGGQPQHF,TGTGCCAGCAGCCCTGGGGGGGGCCAGCCCCAGCATTTT
TRBV14,TRBJ2-7,NA,NA,CASSQWGVMDEQYF,TGTGCCAGCAGCCAATGGGGGGTAATGGACGAGCAGTACTTC
TRBV6-2/TRBV6-3,TRBJ2-5,NA,TRBD2,CASSLLAGGFETQYF,TGTGCCAGCAGTTTACTAGCGGGGGGGTTCGAGACCCAGTACTTC
TRBV21-1,TRBJ2-1,NA,NA,CASSSAAGTGARGEQFF,TGTGCCAGCAGCTCGGCGGCCGGGACAGGGGCCAGGGGTGAGCAGTTCTTC
TRBV7-9,TRBJ1-2,NA,NA,CASSLAGASGYTF,TGTGCCAGCAGCTTAGCAGGGGCTAGTGGCTACACCTTC
TRBV18,TRBJ1-2,NA,NA,CASSPSENRDIGYTF,TGTGCCAGCTCACCATCGGAAAACAGGGATATTGGCTACACCTTC
TRBV5-4,TRBJ2-3,NA,NA,CASRVRGSDTQYF,TGTGCCAGCCGCGTCCGAGGGTCAGATACGCAGTATTTT
TRBV19,TRBJ2-2,once,TRBD2,CASSIDRLAGGLTGELFF,TGTGCCAGTAGTATAGATCGACTAGCGGGGGGGCTAACCGGGGAGCTGTTTTTT
TRBV5-1,TRBJ2-3,NA,TRBD1,CASRRQGVITDTQYF,TGCGCCAGCAGGCGACAGGGAGTCATCACAGATACGCAGTATTTT
TRBV19,TRBJ2-2,once,TRBD1,CASSIQGAVTGELFF,TGTGCCAGTAGTATCCAGGGGGCGGTAACCGGGGAGCTGTTTTTT
TRBV4-1,TRBJ2-7,NA,TRBD1,CASSQAPGQTYEQYF,TGCGCCAGCAGCCAAGCCCCGGGACAGACCTACGAGCAGTACTTC
TRBV6-6,TRBJ2-7,NA,TRBD1,CASSPRTGGEQYF,TGTGCCAGCAGTCCCCGGACAGGGGGCGAGCAGTACTTC
TRBV28,TRBJ2-3,NA,NA,CASTQSTDTQYF,TGTGCCAGCACCCAGAGCACAGATACGCAGTATTTT
TRBV6-5,TRBJ2-2,NA,TRBD2,CASSSEAGGRAGELFF,TGTGCCAGCAGTTCTGAAGCGGGGGGTAGGGCCGGGGAGCTGTTTTTT
TRBV12-3/TRBV12-4,TRBJ1-1,NA,NA,CASSPRENTEAFF,TGTGCCAGCAGTCCCAGGGAAAACACTGAAGCTTTCTTT
TRBV11-2,TRBJ2-3,NA,TRBD1,CASSLMGTGVTDTQYF,TGTGCCAGCAGCTTAATGGGGACAGGGGTCACAGATACGCAGTATTTT
TRBV10-3,TRBJ1-5,NA,TRBD1,CAISDGQANQPQHF,TGTGCCATCAGTGACGGACAGGCCAATCAGCCCCAGCATTTT
TRBV11-2,TRBJ2-1,NA,NA,CASSLWPQASYNEQFF,TGTGCCAGCAGCTTATGGCCACAGGCCTCCTACAATGAGCAGTTCTTC
TRBV3-1/TRBV3-2,TRBJ1-2,NA,NA,CASSRAGTLLYGYTF,TGTGCCAGCAGCCGCGCCGGGACACTCCTCTATGGCTACACCTTC
TRBV3-1/TRBV3-2,TRBJ1-1,NA,TRBD1,CASSHRDRGIEAFF,TGTGCCAGCAGCCATCGGGACAGGGGGATTGAAGCTTTCTTT
TRBV5-1,TRBJ2-5,NA,TRBD2,CASSLWEGGGHQETQYF,TGCGCCAGCAGCTTGTGGGAAGGCGGGGGGCACCAAGAGACCCAGTACTTC
TRBV7-6,TRBJ1-3,NA,NA,CASSLGQSFSGNTIYF,TGTGCCAGCAGCTTAGGGCAGTCTTTCTCTGGAAACACCATATATTTT
TRBV11-2,TRBJ1-6,NA,NA,CASSLDSNGSPLHF,TGTGCCAGCAGCTTAGATAGTAACGGGTCACCCCTCCACTTT
TRBV3-1/TRBV3-2,TRBJ1-1,NA,TRBD1,CASSHPTGVFGNTEAFF,TGTGCCAGCAGCCATCCGACAGGGGTTTTCGGGAACACTGAAGCTTTCTTT
TRBV15,TRBJ2-7,few,TRBD1,CATSIGDRGYEQYF,TGTGCCACCAGCATAGGGGACAGGGGATACGAGCAGTACTTC
TRBV5-6,TRBJ1-1,NA,NA,CASSIDREAFF,TGTGCCAGCAGCATCGACAGAGAAGCTTTCTTT
TRBV9,TRBJ2-2,once,TRBD1,CASSPDRGWAGELFF,TGTGCCAGCAGCCCAGACAGGGGTTGGGCCGGGGAGCTGTTTTTT
TRBV30,TRBJ1-1,NA,NA,CAWSQLNTEAFF,TGTGCCTGGAGTCAGTTGAACACTGAAGCTTTCTTT
TRBV7-2,TRBJ1-5,NA,NA,CASSIPGVGQPQHF,TGTGCCAGCAGCATACCGGGGGTCGGGCAGCCCCAGCATTTT
TRBV27,TRBJ2-5,NA,TRBD2,CASGLAGGETQYF,TGTGCCAGCGGGTTAGCGGGGGGGGAGACCCAGTACTTC
TRBV7-9,TRBJ2-5,NA,TRBD1,CASSLLQGQETQYF,TGTGCCAGCAGCTTATTACAGGGGCAAGAGACCCAGTACTTC
TRBV14,TRBJ1-6,once,TRBD1,CASSHTGERSYNSPLHF,TGTGCCAGCAGCCACACAGGGGAAAGGTCCTATAATTCACCCCTCCACTTT
TRBV11-3,TRBJ2-5,NA,NA,CASSLMNSGFQETQYF,TGTGCCAGCAGCTTGATGAATAGCGGCTTCCAAGAGACCCAGTACTTC
TRBV21-1,TRBJ1-2,NA,NA,CASSYRDRVFCGYTF,TGTGCCAGCAGCTACCGGGACAGGGTATTTTGTGGCTACACCTTC
TRBV12-3/TRBV12-4,TRBJ1-2,NA,NA,CASSLGVNYGYTF,TGTGCCAGCAGTTTAGGAGTTAACTATGGCTACACCTTC
TRBV7-9,TRBJ2-7,NA,NA,CASSDISYEQYF,TGTGCCAGCTCAGACATTTCCTACGAGCAGTACTTC
TRBV7-2,TRBJ2-1,NA,TRBD1,CASSTQGANEQFF,TGTGCCAGCAGCACGCAGGGGGCCAATGAGCAGTTCTTC
TRBV6-6,TRBJ2-7,NA,TRBD1,CASSYSVDRGIYEQYF,TGTGCCAGCAGTTACTCGGTTGACAGGGGAATCTACGAGCAGTACTTC
TRBV30,TRBJ1-1,NA,NA,CAWTLINRGVAFF,TGTGCCTGGACCCTAATTAATCGGGGAGTAGCTTTCTTT
TRBV5-6,TRBJ2-3,NA,TRBD1,CASSFETGSTDTQYF,TGTGCCAGCAGCTTCGAGACAGGGAGCACAGATACGCAGTATTTT
TRBV5-4,TRBJ2-1,NA,NA,CASSLAGGRDEQFF,TGTGCCAGCAGCTTGGCGGGGGGCAGGGATGAGCAGTTCTTC
TRBV6-1,TRBJ1-5,few,TRBD1,CASSGVGTVYSNQPQHF,TGTGCCAGCAGTGGTGTTGGGACAGTATATAGCAATCAGCCCCAGCATTTT
TRBV5-1,TRBJ2-7,NA,TRBD1,CASSLVGTGTDEQYF,TGCGCCAGCAGCTTGGTAGGGACAGGGACCGACGAGCAGTACTTC
TRBV10-3,TRBJ1-1,NA,TRBD1,CATGQGSTEAFF,TGTGCCACGGGACAGGGAAGCACTGAAGCTTTCTTT